Shown below are 3 T cell receptor beta chains from a single sample sequenced in a study of blood T cell repertoires in COVID-19. Assay: immunoSEQ multiplex PCR; the TCRdb copy retains only in-frame clones and omits some. The sample carries about 110,000 clones, roughly 85% recorded once. The specimen sequenced was peripheral blood. These receptors came from a woman in her sixties with acute or convalescent COVID-19.

The chain combines TRBV29-1 with TRBJ2-7, with 9 nucleotides matching TRBD1. This CDR3 is built from 13 residues. After removal of 4 bases from V and 6 bases from J, the junction contained 7 bases not matched to a gene. In germline, CDR1 is SQVTM, CDR2 ANQGSEA. CDR3 loop: CSVVGTGKGEQYF. In DNA, the CDR3 is TGCAGCGTTGTGGGGACAGGGAAAGGCGAGCAGTACTTC.

The rearrangement links TRBV28 to TRBJ1-4, with 10 bases fitting TRBD1. CDR1 is MDHEN and CDR2 is SYDVKM in the germline V gene. The J segment lost 7 bases and the V segment lost 5 bases, leaving 4 bases of the junction unmatched. CDR3 length: 14 amino acids. The CDR3 DNA is TGTGCCAGCAGTAGACAGGGGGCCAGTGAAAAACTGTTTTTT. The encoded protein is CASSRQGASEKLFF.

Concerning this clone: Other DNA sequences in this sample translate to the same CDR3. J is TRBJ1-4 and V is TRBV28; 8 bases fit TRBD1. Germline loops: CDR1 MDHEN, CDR2 SYDVKM. This CDR3 has 13 amino acids. Germline trimming cut 6 bases from V and 8 bases from J; bases unmatched to any gene: 5. The CDR3 loop is CASSLSGGEKLFF. The CDR3 bases are TGTGCCAGCAGCCTCTCAGGGGGCGAAAAACTGTTTTTT. Using reference TRBV28 and TRBJ1-4 for the parts outside the CDR3, the full variable domain is DVKVTQSSRYLVKRTGEKVFLECVQDMDHENMFWYRQDPGLGLRLIYFSYDVKMKEKGDIPEGYSVSREKKERFSLILESASTNQTSMYLCASSLSGGEKLFFGSGTQLSVL.